These T cell receptor beta chains were read from a single sample in a study of shared clonotypes between healthy human individuals. The protocol was immunoSEQ multiplex PCR, while the TCRdb copy is restricted to in-frame clones and leaves out a portion. The sample carries hundreds of thousands of clones, 85% to 95% recorded once. Sequenced material: naive CD8+ T cells sorted from blood. Receptors were obtained from a man aged 30 to 39 in good health. Both conserved end residues are part of each CDR3.

v_gene | CDR3aa
TRBV7-9 | CASRDTGLVKNIQYF
TRBV29-1 | CSVELVGQGSSYEQYF
TRBV5-1 | CASSLGGGTSYEQYF
TRBV28 | CASSFRGTGELFF
TRBV5-1 | CASSSPGTGSYEQYF
TRBV19 | CASSSSRAYEQYF
TRBV29-1 | CSAVEGHTNTEAFF
TRBV2 | CASSEEWRDNNEQFF
TRBV11-3 | CASSLDRIEQYF
TRBV7-9 | CASSLARFREWGYTF
TRBV11-2 | CASSLGSSGSLSEQFF